This entry lists 13 T cell receptor beta chains sequenced from one sample in a study of T cells in Graves' hyperthyroidism and ophthalmopathy. RNA transcripts gave rise to amplified TCR beta CDR3 regions. In the first-round RT-PCR of the TCR CDR3, the HTBI primer set was used. TCRdb re-called the multiplex PCR reads with MiXCR, one entry per CDR3 protein. The sample contains about 300,000 distinct CDR3 sequences, roughly a fifth of which appear only once. Sample: blood. These receptors were collected from a man over 45 with Graves' ophthalmopathy.

The rearrangement links TRBV28 to TRBJ1-2; a possible D gene is TRBD1 (5 bases). Germline V gives CDR1 MDHEN, CDR2 SYDVKM. This CDR3 spans 12 amino acids. V was pared by 5 bases and J by 5 bases, with 9 bases between. The DNA for the CDR3 is TGTGCCAGCAGTGTCGACAGATATGGCTACACCTTC. Translating gives CASSVDRYGYTF.

This clonotype was detected ten times or more. The chain uses TRBV5-6 and TRBJ2-2; 8 bases agree with TRBD2. Per the germline V gene, CDR1 is SGHDT and CDR2 is YYEEEE. J gave up 4 bases and V 1 base, and 3 bases lay outside the gene matches. The CDR3 has 15 residues. The CDR3 coding sequence is TGTGCCAGCAGCTTGAGGAGCGGGGGCACCGGGGAGCTGTTTTTT. As protein: CASSLRSGGTGELFF.

V is TRBV28 and J is TRBJ1-2; D gene uncertain. The V gene lost 7 bases and the J gene lost 8 bases, with 20 bases spanning the gap. CDR1 is MDHEN, CDR2 SYDVKM, per germline. This CDR3 is built from 14 residues. CDR3 nucleotides: TGTGCCAGCACCGAGGACTTTGCCGGGCAAGGCTACACCTTC. Translating gives CASTEDFAGQGYTF.

This clonotype was picked up many times. The chain has TRBV7-8 and TRBJ2-7; 9 bases align to TRBD2. The CDR3 covers 16 residues. Germline V gene lookup returns CDR1 SGHVS and CDR2 FQNEAQ. The V segment lost 4 bases and the J segment 6 bases; nucleotides outside the gene matches: 13. In DNA form, the CDR3 reads TGTGCCAGCAGCTACCGCGGGCTAGCGGGACGTACCGAGCAGTACTTC. It yields the protein CASSYRGLAGRTEQYF.

This clonotype was seen a handful of times. V and J are TRBV19 and TRBJ2-1; 11 nucleotides line up with TRBD2. V lost 7 bases, J lost 8 bases, and 13 bases stayed unmatched. CDR3 length equals 16 residues. CDR1 is LNHDA, CDR2 SQIVND, per germline (reference sequence). For the CDR3, the DNA is TGTGCCAGTATCGGGGAACTAGCGGGAGCGCGCCATGAGCAGTTCTTC. It is translated as CASIGELAGARHEQFF.

This clonotype was recorded a few times. V gene TRBV28 combines with J gene TRBJ2-7; D is perhaps TRBD1 or TRBD2 (5 bases each). The germline V gene has CDR1 MDHEN and CDR2 SYDVKM. The CDR3 spans 14 residues. V was clipped by 6 bases and J by 5 bases, with 17 bases between them. CDR3 coding DNA: TGTGCCAGCAGCCGGGGCGGTTCCGTCCACGAGCAGTACTTC. This gives the protein CASSRGGSVHEQYF.

The rearrangement links TRBV19 to TRBJ1-5, with no clear D. Germline CDR1 is LNHDA and CDR2 is SQIVND (reference sequence). The CDR3 extends over 16 amino acids. Trimming removed 1 base at V and 0 bases at J, with 10 bases between. DNA for the CDR3: TGTGCCAGTAGTATAGGTGGCAGTTATAGCAATCAGCCCCAGCATTTT. It is translated as CASSIGGSYSNQPQHF.

V and J are TRBV6-1 and TRBJ2-2, with D possibly matching TRBD2 (5 bases). Germline V CDR1 and CDR2: MNHNS, SASEGT. The CDR3 spans 14 residues. V was cut by 5 bases and J by 1 base, with 8 bases left in between. CDR3 sequence (DNA): TGTGCCAGCAGTAGCGGAGTGAACACCGGGGAGCTGTTTTTT. It specifies CASSSGVNTGELFF.

This clonotype was seen a few times. V gene TRBV3-1 combines with J gene TRBJ2-7; maybe TRBD1 (6 bases). This CDR3 has 15 amino acids. The V end lost 5 bases, the J end lost 2 bases, and 16 bases lay between the germline ends. Germline V lookup: CDR1 LGHDT, CDR2 YNNKEL (reference sequence). Here the CDR3 DNA reads TGTGCCAGCAGCATACGGCGACAGGTCGCCTACGAGCAGTACTTC. It translates to CASSIRRQVAYEQYF.

The table lists this clonotype with many counts. J is TRBJ2-7 and V is TRBV7-2; D unclear. CDR1 and CDR2 from the germline V gene are SGHTA and FQGNSA. The ends were cut back, 5 bases at V and 5 bases at J, with 13 bases in the middle. The CDR3 has 13 residues. CDR3 DNA: TGTGCCAGCAGCCCCCGATTAAGGGACGAGCAGTACTTC. Protein product: CASSPRLRDEQYF.

The rearrangement uses TRBV10-3 and TRBJ2-5, with 8 bases lining up with TRBD1. This CDR3 region has 15 residues. V dropped 4 bases and J dropped 5; count of bases not matched to a gene: 9. Germline V lookup: CDR1 ENHRY, CDR2 SYGVKD. For the CDR3, the DNA is TGTGCCATCAGTGCCCAGGGGGCAGCACGGGAGACCCAGTACTTC. Translation gives CAISAQGAARETQYF.

The V gene is TRBV29-1, the J gene TRBJ2-3, with D possibly matching TRBD2 (5 bases). Germline CDR1 SQVTM, CDR2 ANQGSEA. The V end was cut by 2 bases, the J end by 6 bases, with 12 bases between. The CDR3 length is 13 residues. CDR3 sequence (DNA): TGCAGCGTTGAAAGGCTTAGAGGGGATACGCAGTATTTT. Protein sequence: CSVERLRGDTQYF.

In its sample, this clonotype was seen many times. The rearrangement joins TRBV7-3 to TRBJ2-1, with 8 positions matching TRBD1. The V segment lost 5 bases and the J segment 7 bases; nucleotides outside the gene matches: 22. The length of the CDR3 is 19 residues. Germline assignment: CDR1 SGHTA and CDR2 FQGTGA. Written as DNA, the CDR3 is TGTGCCAGCAGCCCCCGGACAGGGAGTCCGCAGGGAGCCGCGAATGAGCAGTTCTTC. Its protein product is CASSPRTGSPQGAANEQFF.